A single sample is the source of the 12 T cell receptor beta chains below, sequenced in a study of CD8+ T cells in alopecia areata. Isolated RNA was reverse transcribed into cDNA used as the sequencing template. The table came from immunoSEQ multiplex PCR; TCRdb's copy has only in-frame clones and leaves some out. There are 150,000 to 200,000 clones in the sample; roughly 62% occur only once, and around 13% lies in the top ten. Treatment noted: oral pan-JAK inhibitor, 5-10 mg twice daily. The sequenced sample was CD8+ T cells sorted from blood, obtained at week 24, from a patient treated with tofacitinib. The receptors were sampled from a human donor with alopecia areata.

This sequence joins TRBV13 and TRBJ1-1, with unresolved D. V lost 3 bases and J 1 base, leaving 12 bases between the germline ends. The CDR3 sequence is 15 residues long. Germline CDR1 is PRHDT and CDR2 is FYEKMQ (reference sequence). CDR3 loop: CASSFAEEGNTEAFF. CDR3 DNA sequence: TGTGCCAGCAGCTTCGCCGAAGAAGGGAACACTGAAGCTTTCTTT.

The chain links TRBV20-1 to TRBJ2-5; D not resolved. CDR3 size: 10 residues. The germline V gene encodes CDR1 DFQATT and CDR2 SNEGSKA (reference sequence). V was pared by 2 bases and J by 3 bases, with 1 base between. This chain's CDR3 is CSARKETQYF. The CDR3 DNA follows: TGCAGTGCTAGAAAAGAGACCCAGTACTTC.

V usage is TRBV4-2 and J usage is TRBJ2-3, with TRBD1 identical over 8 bases. The J segment lost 5 bases and the V segment lost 6 bases, leaving 16 bases of the junction unmatched. The germline V gene has CDR1 LGHNA and CDR2 YNFKEQ. The CDR3 totals 17 residues. This chain's CDR3 is CASRPTSAAGGVDTQYF. The CDR3 region has the DNA TGTGCCAGCAGACCTACCTCCGCGGCAGGGGGCGTAGATACGCAGTATTTT.

The J gene is TRBJ2-5, the V gene TRBV19, with TRBD1 identical over 7 bases. The J segment lost 1 base and the V segment lost 7 bases, leaving 15 bases of the junction unmatched. The germline V gene encodes CDR1 LNHDA and CDR2 SQIVND (reference sequence). The CDR3 runs to 17 residues. This CDR3 reads CASKVEDDRVRQETQYF. In DNA, the CDR3 is TGTGCCAGTAAAGTGGAAGACGACAGGGTGCGCCAAGAGACCCAGTACTTC. The complete variable domain, with remaining parts taken from reference TRBV19 and TRBJ2-5, reads DGGITQSPKYLFRKEGQNVTLSCEQNLNHDAMYWYRQDPGQGLRLIYYSQIVNDFQKGDIAEGYSVSREKKESFPLTVTSAQKNPTAFYLCASKVEDDRVRQETQYFGPGTRLLVL.

This chain uses TRBV27 with TRBJ1-4; D might be TRBD1 (5 bases). This CDR3 spans 15 amino acids. Trimming took off 3 bases at V and 4 bases at J, with 12 bases between the two ends. Germline V gene data show CDR1 as MNHEY and CDR2 as SMNVEV (reference sequence). The DNA for the CDR3 is TGTGCCAGCAGTTTGACGGGGACCTTTAATGAAAAACTGTTTTTT. The encoded protein is CASSLTGTFNEKLFF.

This clone was seen only a few times. This chain joins TRBV14 and TRBJ1-6, with no clear D. Trimming removed 0 bases at V and 4 bases at J, with 16 bases between. This CDR3 is built from 18 residues. Germline V CDR1 and CDR2: SGHDN, FVKESK. In DNA form, the CDR3 reads TGTGCCAGCAGCCAAGATTACAGCACCAAGGGTTATAATTCACCCCTCCACTTT. Its protein is CASSQDYSTKGYNSPLHF.

V is TRBV2 and J is TRBJ2-1; 9 bases align to TRBD2. Germline V gives CDR1 SNHLY, CDR2 FYNNEI. This CDR3 spans 17 amino acids. The ends lost 3 bases at V and 8 bases at J; junction bases unmatched: 14. For the CDR3, the DNA is TGTGCCAGCAGTGAGAGGGCTAGCGGGGCGCGTATGGATGAGCAGTTCTTC. Protein: CASSERASGARMDEQFF.

The rearrangement joins TRBV7-2 to TRBJ2-7, with 7 bases identical to TRBD1. Per the germline V gene, CDR1 is SGHTA and CDR2 is FQGNSA. The trim removed 1 base at V and 2 bases at J, leaving 5 bases unmatched. The CDR3 is 15 residues long. CDR3 sequence reads: CASSLEVTGTYEQYF. DNA of the CDR3: TGTGCCAGCAGCTTAGAGGTGACAGGGACCTACGAGCAGTACTTC. Combining the CDR3 with reference TRBV7-2 and TRBJ2-7 gives the whole variable domain GAGVSQSPSNKVTEKGKDVELRCDPISGHTALYWYRQSLGQGLEFLIYFQGNSAPDKSGLPSDRFSAERTGGSVSTLTIQRTQQEDSAVYLCASSLEVTGTYEQYFGPGTRLTVT.

The chain employs TRBV18 and TRBJ2-1; D may correspond to TRBD1 or TRBD2 (7 bases each). The germline V and J ends were trimmed by 8 bases and 8 bases, with 19 bases remaining between them. CDR3 length equals 14 residues. Germline V lookup: CDR1 KGHSH, CDR2 LQKENI. CDR3 residues: CASQPEAGGDEQFF. In DNA form, the CDR3 reads TGTGCCAGCCAACCGGAGGCAGGGGGGGATGAGCAGTTCTTC.

This chain connects TRBV14 to TRBJ1-1; D may be TRBD1 (5 bases). Germline V CDR1 and CDR2: SGHDN, FVKESK. The CDR3 extends over 16 amino acids. Trimming cost V 0 bases and J 1 base, with 12 bases left between them. The CDR3 loop reads CASSQDWRGKNTEAFF. Here the CDR3 DNA reads TGTGCCAGCAGCCAAGATTGGAGGGGTAAGAACACTGAAGCTTTCTTT.

The sample holds a few counts of this clone. The V and J genes are TRBV10-3 and TRBJ1-6; 8 bases align to TRBD1. The V gene's germline CDR1 is ENHRY and CDR2 SYGVKD. This CDR3 is 14 amino acids long. J lost 6 bases, V lost 6 bases, and 4 bases had no gene match. The CDR3: CAIRETGANSPLHF. The CDR3 DNA reads TGTGCCATCAGAGAGACAGGGGCTAATTCACCCCTCCACTTT.

The genes are TRBV29-1 and TRBJ2-1, with TRBD2 matching over 13 bases. V dropped 5 bases and J dropped 4; count of bases not matched to a gene: 5. The CDR3 is made up of 15 amino acids. The germline gives CDR1 SQVTM, CDR2 ANQGSEA. The CDR3 DNA reads as TGCAGCGTTTCCACTAGCGGGGGGGCGTACAATGAGCAGTTCTTC. Encoded protein: CSVSTSGGAYNEQFF.